These 22 T cell receptor beta chains came from one sample sequenced in a study of T cells in Graves' hyperthyroidism and ophthalmopathy. The TCR beta CDR3 regions underwent amplification using RNA transcripts as the source. HTBI primers were the set used in a first-round RT-PCR of the TCR CDR3. TCRdb reprocessed the multiplex PCR reads via MiXCR and lists one record per CDR3 protein. The sample carries 350,000 to 400,000 distinct CDR3 sequences, 11% to 15% recorded once. Sequenced: blood. The receptors here all came from a woman aged 60-75 years with Graves' hyperthyroidism.

The table lists this clonotype with a few counts. The chain uses TRBV5-1 and TRBJ2-5, with TRBD2 matching 14 bases. The CDR3 covers 16 residues. The germline gives CDR1 SGHRS, CDR2 YFSETQ. The junction had 2 bases not matched to a gene; V was cut back by 0 bases and J by 4 bases. The CDR3: CASSLGGLAGAETQYF. DNA for the CDR3: TGCGCCAGCAGCTTGGGGGGACTAGCGGGAGCAGAGACCCAGTACTTC. The whole variable domain, remainder taken from reference TRBV5-1 and TRBJ2-5, is KAGVTQTPRYLIKTRGQQVTLSCSPISGHRSVSWYQQTPGQGLQFLFEYFSETQRNKGNFPGRFSGRQFSNSRSEMNVSTLELGDSALYLCASSLGGLAGAETQYFGPGTRLLVL.

This clonotype was observed a handful of times. The chain links TRBV11-2 to TRBJ2-1; tentative D call: TRBD1 (5 bases). This CDR3 has 13 residues. V lost 5 bases and J 7 bases, leaving 12 bases between the germline ends. Germline CDR1 and CDR2: SGHAT and FQNNGV. CDR3 nucleotide sequence: TGTGCCAGCAGCGCCCGACAGATGAATGAGCAGTTCTTC. This gives the protein CASSARQMNEQFF.

This chain uses TRBV5-1 with TRBJ1-5; D unresolved. This CDR3 is 17 amino acids long. Trimming removed 0 bases from V and 0 bases from J, with 13 bases in between. Per the germline V gene, CDR1 is SGHRS and CDR2 is YFSETQ. The CDR3 reads CASSLEGPGYSNQPQHF. Written as DNA, the CDR3 is TGCGCCAGCAGCTTGGAGGGCCCCGGATATAGCAATCAGCCCCAGCATTTT.

In its sample, this clonotype was seen many times. The chain carries TRBV20-1 and TRBJ2-3, with D tentatively TRBD2 (6 bases). V was clipped by 7 bases and J by 0 bases, with 11 bases between them. This CDR3 is 13 amino acids long. Per germline, CDR1 DFQATT and CDR2 SNEGSKA (reference sequence). The CDR3 bases are TGCAGTGGTGGCGGGGATAGCACAGATACGCAGTATTTT. Translating gives CSGGGDSTDTQYF.

In this sample, this clonotype turned up a few times. V is TRBV9 and J is TRBJ2-5; tentatively, D is TRBD2 (6 bases). The germline V and J ends were trimmed by 1 base and 0 bases, with 10 bases remaining between them. CDR1 SGDLS and CDR2 YYNGEE come from the germline V gene. This CDR3 region has 15 residues. CDR3 nucleotide sequence: TGTGCCAGCAGCGTAACGGGGGAGTACCAAGAGACCCAGTACTTC. Protein product: CASSVTGEYQETQYF.

This clonotype occurred a few times. The chain is built from TRBV20-1 and TRBJ1-2, with D tentatively TRBD1 (5 bases). CDR1 DFQATT and CDR2 SNEGSKA come from the germline V gene (reference sequence). The CDR3 covers 15 residues. V lost 3 bases and J 8 bases, leaving 22 bases between the germline ends. The CDR3 coding sequence is TGCAGTGCTAGTCCCAACCAGAGGGCGCGGGGCGGCTACACCTTC. It yields the protein CSASPNQRARGGYTF.

This clonotype appeared many times. The chain carries TRBV20-1 and TRBJ2-3; TRBD1 might be the D (5 bases). Germline loops: CDR1 DFQATT, CDR2 SNEGSKA (reference sequence). The V gene lost 1 base and the J gene lost 10 bases, with 18 bases spanning the gap. This CDR3 has 14 residues. The CDR3 loop is CSARVRQGEKPQYF. The CDR3 coding sequence is TGCAGTGCTAGAGTTCGTCAGGGCGAAAAGCCGCAGTATTTT.

V and J are TRBV20-1 and TRBJ2-1, with 9 bases identical to TRBD2. The CDR3 has 16 amino acids. Germline V gene data show CDR1 as DFQATT and CDR2 as SNEGSKA (reference sequence). V was pared by 1 base and J by 10 bases, with 14 bases of the junction left unmatched. The CDR3 region is CSARGRREGGRVEQFF. The CDR3 DNA reads TGCAGTGCTAGAGGGCGGCGGGAGGGCGGAAGGGTAGAGCAGTTCTTC.

This clonotype was counted many times. This chain joins TRBV30 and TRBJ2-7; D tentatively reads TRBD1 or TRBD2 (5 bases each). Germline V gene sequence: CDR1 GTSNPN, CDR2 SVGIG (reference sequence). The CDR3 is 14 amino acids. V shed 3 bases and J shed 2 bases, with 14 bases lying between them. The DNA for the CDR3 is TGTGCCTGGAGGGGGACGACTTCTGCCTACGAGCAGTACTTC. It specifies CAWRGTTSAYEQYF.

J is TRBJ2-1 and V is TRBV27, with 12 bases that match TRBD2. The CDR3 is 15 residues long. The germline V gene has CDR1 MNHEY and CDR2 SMNVEV (reference sequence). V was clipped by 3 bases and J by 7 bases; unmatched bases: 4. The CDR3 DNA sequence: TGTGCCAGCAGTTTCGCGACTAGCGGGAGAAATGAGCAGTTCTTC. It encodes CASSFATSGRNEQFF.

This clonotype was recorded many times. This chain uses TRBV27 with TRBJ2-5; 10 bases align to TRBD2. Germline CDR1 MNHEY, CDR2 SMNVEV (reference sequence). Trimming removed 5 bases from V and 2 bases from J; junction bases left unmatched: 8. CDR3 size: 16 residues. This CDR3 is CASSRRTSGIQETQYF. In nucleotides, the CDR3 is TGTGCCAGCAGTAGAAGGACTAGCGGCATTCAAGAGACCCAGTACTTC.

This clonotype was picked up many times. This chain connects TRBV12-3 or TRBV12-4 to TRBJ1-1; TRBD1 matches 10 bases. This CDR3 has 12 residues. The V segment lost 6 bases and the J segment 8 bases; nucleotides outside the gene matches: 3. The CDR3 here is CASSRTGGEAFF. As DNA, the CDR3 is TGTGCCAGCAGCCGGACAGGGGGGGAAGCTTTCTTT.

This clonotype has a count of ten or more. CDR3 DNA sequence: TGTGCCAGCAGCTTTCCCGGGACAGAAACCTACGAGCAGTACTTC. Translating gives CASSFPGTETYEQYF. The V and J genes are TRBV27 and TRBJ2-7; 7 bases match TRBD1. V shed 6 bases, J shed 2 bases, and the junction held 10 bases outside the gene matches. Germline loops: CDR1 MNHEY, CDR2 SMNVEV (reference sequence). The CDR3 has 15 residues.

This clonotype was found many times. The V gene is TRBV20-1, the J gene TRBJ2-7; D is undetermined. The CDR3 length is 12 residues. Germline lookup yields CDR1 DFQATT and CDR2 SNEGSKA (reference sequence). V lost 3 bases and J 2 bases, leaving 8 bases between the germline ends. The CDR3 is CSARAKPYEQYF. Here the CDR3 DNA reads TGCAGTGCTAGGGCAAAGCCCTACGAGCAGTACTTC.

The chain couples TRBV2 to TRBJ2-7, with 12 bases that match TRBD2. The CDR3 covers 15 residues. V lost 7 bases, J lost 2 bases, and 6 bases stayed unmatched. Germline CDR1 is SNHLY and CDR2 is FYNNEI. The CDR3, as DNA: TGTGCCAGCAAGCCACTAGCGGGAGGAACCTACGAGCAGTACTTC. Translating it yields CASKPLAGGTYEQYF.

This clonotype was detected many times. V and J are TRBV5-1 and TRBJ1-2, with 10 bases that match TRBD1. The J segment lost 8 bases and the V segment lost 3 bases, leaving 10 bases of the junction unmatched. Per the germline V gene, CDR1 is SGHRS and CDR2 is YFSETQ. CDR3 length: 15 residues. CDR3 amino acids: CASSSGTGDRYGYTF. The CDR3 region has the DNA TGCGCCAGCAGCTCCGGGACAGGGGATCGATACGGCTACACCTTC.

This clonotype turned up a few times. This chain uses TRBV18 with TRBJ2-7, with D perhaps TRBD2 (6 bases). CDR1 and CDR2 (germline): KGHSH, LQKENI. The CDR3 is 15 residues long. Trimming took off 6 bases at V and 3 bases at J, with 18 bases between the two ends. In nucleotides, the CDR3 is TGTGCCAGCTCGCGGGGTAGCGGCGCGATCTACGAGCAGTACTTC. This encodes CASSRGSGAIYEQYF.

Here the CDR3 reads CASRSSGETQYF. In DNA, the CDR3 is TGTGCCAGCAGGTCTAGCGGGGAGACCCAGTACTTC. The V call is TRBV12-3 or TRBV12-4, the J call TRBJ2-5; 8 bases fit TRBD2. CDR3 length equals 12 residues. Trimming removed 6 bases from V and 5 bases from J; junction bases left unmatched: 2.

This clonotype showed up many times. The chain joins TRBV7-9 to TRBJ1-6, with 9 bases aligning to TRBD1. The CDR3 loop spans 15 amino acids. Germline loops: CDR1 SEHNR, CDR2 FQNEAQ (reference sequence). The V gene end was trimmed by 4 bases and the J gene end by 10 bases; junction bases not matched to a gene: 8. As DNA, the CDR3 is TGTGCCAGCAGCTCTTCACAGGGGGCTGGATCACCCCTCCACTTT. This sequence encodes CASSSSQGAGSPLHF.

This clonotype was detected many times. The chain has TRBV11-2 and TRBJ1-1; no clear D gene. The CDR3 spans 13 residues. The germline V gene encodes CDR1 SGHAT and CDR2 FQNNGV. Trimming pared 1 base from V and 5 bases from J, leaving 8 bases between. CDR3 DNA sequence: TGTGCCAGCAGCTTAGTCTTTGGAACTGAAGCTTTCTTT. It translates to CASSLVFGTEAFF.

The chain recombines TRBV27 with TRBJ1-5, with D perhaps matching TRBD1 (5 bases). The CDR3 spans 13 residues. The ends were cut back, 6 bases at V and 10 bases at J, with 16 bases in the middle. Per the germline V gene, CDR1 is MNHEY and CDR2 is SMNVEV (reference sequence). Written as DNA, the CDR3 is TGTGCCAGCAGCCGCCGGTGGGGGACTCCCCAGCATTTT. Amino acid sequence: CASSRRWGTPQHF.

This clonotype was counted at least ten times. The rearrangement links TRBV2 to TRBJ2-5, with D tentatively TRBD1 or TRBD2 (6 bases each). The CDR3 covers 15 residues. Trimming left V 4 bases short and J 4 bases short, with 16 bases between. Germline CDR1 reads SNHLY; CDR2 reads FYNNEI. The CDR3 spells CASSGIRGPGETQYF. The CDR3 region has the DNA TGTGCCAGCAGTGGGATCCGGGGGCCAGGAGAGACCCAGTACTTC.